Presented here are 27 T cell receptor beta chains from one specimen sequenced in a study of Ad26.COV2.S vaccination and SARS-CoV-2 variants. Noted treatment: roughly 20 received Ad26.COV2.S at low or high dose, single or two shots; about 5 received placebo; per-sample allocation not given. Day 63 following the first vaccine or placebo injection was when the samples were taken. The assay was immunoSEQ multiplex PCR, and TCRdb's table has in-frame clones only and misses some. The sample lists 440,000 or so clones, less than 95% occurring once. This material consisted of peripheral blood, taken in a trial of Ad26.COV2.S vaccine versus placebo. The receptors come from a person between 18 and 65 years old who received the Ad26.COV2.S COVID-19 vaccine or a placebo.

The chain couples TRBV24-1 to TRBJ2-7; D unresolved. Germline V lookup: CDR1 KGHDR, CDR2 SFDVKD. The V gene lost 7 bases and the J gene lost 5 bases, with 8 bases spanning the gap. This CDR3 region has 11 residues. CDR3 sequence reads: CATSDKDEQYF. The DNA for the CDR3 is TGTGCCACCAGCGACAAGGACGAGCAGTACTTC.

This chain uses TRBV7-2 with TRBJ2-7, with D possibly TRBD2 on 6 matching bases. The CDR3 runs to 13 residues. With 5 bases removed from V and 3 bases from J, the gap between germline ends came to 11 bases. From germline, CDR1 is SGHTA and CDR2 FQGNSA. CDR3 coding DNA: TGTGCCAGCAGCCCAGGGACTCTCTACGAGCAGTACTTC. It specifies CASSPGTLYEQYF.

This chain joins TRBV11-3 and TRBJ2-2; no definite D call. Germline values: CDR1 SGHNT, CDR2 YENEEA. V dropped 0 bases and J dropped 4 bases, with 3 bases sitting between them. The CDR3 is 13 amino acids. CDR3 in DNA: TGTGCCAGCAGCTTAGATAGCACCGGGGAGCTGTTTTTT. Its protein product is CASSLDSTGELFF.

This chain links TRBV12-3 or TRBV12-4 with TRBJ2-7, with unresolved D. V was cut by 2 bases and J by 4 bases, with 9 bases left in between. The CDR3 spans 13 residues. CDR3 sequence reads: CASSLTSLYEQYF. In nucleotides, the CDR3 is TGTGCCAGCAGTTTAACGTCTTTATACGAGCAGTACTTC.

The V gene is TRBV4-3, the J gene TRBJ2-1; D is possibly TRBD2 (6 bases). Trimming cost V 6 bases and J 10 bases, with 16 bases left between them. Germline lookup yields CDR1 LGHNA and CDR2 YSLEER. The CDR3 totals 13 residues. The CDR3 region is CASSEGAGREQFF. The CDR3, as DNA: TGCGCCAGCAGTGAAGGCGCAGGGAGGGAGCAGTTCTTC.

In DNA, the CDR3 is TGTGCCACCAGTGTCAGACACAGGACTAGCGGGAAGAAACTCTCCTACAATGAGCAGTTCTTC. Its protein product is CATSVRHRTSGKKLSYNEQFF. The chain couples TRBV24-1 to TRBJ2-1, with 12 bases that match TRBD2. Losses at the gene ends were 5 bases for V and 0 bases for J; bases not matched to a gene: 16. This CDR3 is built from 21 residues. Looked up from germline, CDR1 is KGHDR and CDR2 is SFDVKD.

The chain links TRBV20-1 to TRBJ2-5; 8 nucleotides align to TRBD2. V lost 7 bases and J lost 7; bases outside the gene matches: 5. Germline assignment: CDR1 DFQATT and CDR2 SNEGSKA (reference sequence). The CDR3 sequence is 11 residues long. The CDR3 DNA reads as TGCAGTGTGGCGGCGGGAGGGACCCAGTACTTC. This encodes CSVAAGGTQYF.

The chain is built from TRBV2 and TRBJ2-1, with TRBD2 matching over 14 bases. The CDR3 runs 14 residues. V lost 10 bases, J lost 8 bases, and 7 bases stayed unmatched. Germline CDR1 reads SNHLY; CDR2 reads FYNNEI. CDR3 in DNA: TGTGCCACCAGACTAGCGGGAGGGGGCCATGAGCAGTTCTTC. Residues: CATRLAGGGHEQFF.

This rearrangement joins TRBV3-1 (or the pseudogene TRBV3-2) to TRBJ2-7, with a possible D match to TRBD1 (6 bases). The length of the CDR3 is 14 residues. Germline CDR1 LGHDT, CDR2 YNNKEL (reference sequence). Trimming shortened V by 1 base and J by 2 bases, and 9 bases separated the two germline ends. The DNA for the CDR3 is TGTGCCAGCAGCCAAGGGACAGCGACCTACGAGCAGTACTTC. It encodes CASSQGTATYEQYF.

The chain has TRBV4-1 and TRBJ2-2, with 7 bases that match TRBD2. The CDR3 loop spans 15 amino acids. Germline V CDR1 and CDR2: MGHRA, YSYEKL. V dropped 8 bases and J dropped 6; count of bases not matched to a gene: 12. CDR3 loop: CASSKGEGPPGELFF. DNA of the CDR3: TGCGCCAGCTCCAAAGGGGAGGGCCCTCCCGGGGAGCTGTTTTTT.

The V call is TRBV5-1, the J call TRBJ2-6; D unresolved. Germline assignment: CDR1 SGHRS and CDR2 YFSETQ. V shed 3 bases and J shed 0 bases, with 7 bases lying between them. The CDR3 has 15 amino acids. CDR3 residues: CASSWSGSGANVLTF. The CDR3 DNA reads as TGCGCCAGCAGCTGGTCGGGCTCTGGGGCCAACGTCCTGACTTTC.

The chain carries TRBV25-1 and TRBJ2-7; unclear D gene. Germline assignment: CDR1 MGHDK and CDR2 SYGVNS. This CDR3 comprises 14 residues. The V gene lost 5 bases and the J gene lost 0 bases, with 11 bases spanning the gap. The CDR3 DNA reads TGTGCCAGCAGTCCCCGGGCCAGCTCCTACGAGCAGTACTTC. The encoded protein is CASSPRASSYEQYF.

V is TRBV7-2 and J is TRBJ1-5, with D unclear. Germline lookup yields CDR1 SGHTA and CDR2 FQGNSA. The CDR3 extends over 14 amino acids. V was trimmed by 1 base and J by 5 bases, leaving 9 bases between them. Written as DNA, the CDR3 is TGTGCCAGCAGCTTAGGAGGTGAGGATCAGCCCCAGCATTTT. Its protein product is CASSLGGEDQPQHF.

CDR3 DNA: TGTGCTAGTGGTGTATCGGGGTCCGGCAATGAGCAGTTCTTC. It yields the protein CASGVSGSGNEQFF. The chain combines TRBV12-5 with TRBJ2-1; D is possibly TRBD2 (5 bases). Germline CDR1 is LGHNT and CDR2 is FRNRAP. This CDR3 spans 14 amino acids. Trimming stripped 5 bases from V and 6 bases from J, with 14 bases between. The whole variable domain, filled in from reference TRBV12-5 and TRBJ2-1, reads DARVTQTPRHKVTEMGQEVTMRCQPILGHNTVFWYRQTMMQGLELLAYFRNRAPLDDSGMPKDRFSAEMPDATLATLKIQPSEPRDSAVYFCASGVSGSGNEQFFGPGTRLTVL.

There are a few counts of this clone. In nucleotides, the CDR3 is TGTGCCAGCAGCCCAGGGAACACTGAAGCTTTCTTT. This codes for CASSPGNTEAFF. The V call is TRBV6-6, the J call TRBJ1-1; D unclear. Germline V gene data show CDR1 as MNHNY and CDR2 as SVGAGI (reference sequence). Deletions cut 6 bases from V and 1 base from J, with 6 bases between. CDR3 size: 12 residues.

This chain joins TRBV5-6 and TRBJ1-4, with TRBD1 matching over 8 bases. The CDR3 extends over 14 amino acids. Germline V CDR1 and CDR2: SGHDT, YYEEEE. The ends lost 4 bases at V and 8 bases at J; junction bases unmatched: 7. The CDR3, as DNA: TGTGCCAGCAGCCCAACAGGGGGGGGCGAAAAACTGTTTTTT. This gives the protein CASSPTGGGEKLFF.

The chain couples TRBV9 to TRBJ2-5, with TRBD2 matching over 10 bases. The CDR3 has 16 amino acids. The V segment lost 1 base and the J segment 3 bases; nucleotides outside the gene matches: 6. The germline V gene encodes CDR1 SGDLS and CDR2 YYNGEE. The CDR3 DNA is TGTGCCAGCAGCGTACCGGGACTAGCGATAGAAGAGACCCAGTACTTC. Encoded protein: CASSVPGLAIEETQYF.

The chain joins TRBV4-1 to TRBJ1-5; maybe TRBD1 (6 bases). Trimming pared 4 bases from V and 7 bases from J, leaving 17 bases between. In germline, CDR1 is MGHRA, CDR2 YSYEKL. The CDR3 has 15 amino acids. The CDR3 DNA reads TGCGCCAGCAGCCTGTCCAGGGGTGGGGTCCAGCCCCAGCATTTT. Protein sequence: CASSLSRGGVQPQHF.

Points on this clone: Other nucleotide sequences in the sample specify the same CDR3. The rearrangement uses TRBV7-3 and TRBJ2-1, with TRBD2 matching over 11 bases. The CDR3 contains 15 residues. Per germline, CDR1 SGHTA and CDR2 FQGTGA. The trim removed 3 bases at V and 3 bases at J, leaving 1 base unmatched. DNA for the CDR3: TGTGCCAGCAGCTTGACTAGCGGGATCTACAATGAGCAGTTCTTC. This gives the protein CASSLTSGIYNEQFF.

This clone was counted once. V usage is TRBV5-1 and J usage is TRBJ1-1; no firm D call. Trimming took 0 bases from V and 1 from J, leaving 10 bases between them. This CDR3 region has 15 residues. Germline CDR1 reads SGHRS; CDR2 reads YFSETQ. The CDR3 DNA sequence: TGCGCCAGCAGCTTGGCCGTACAGCCGAACACTGAAGCTTTCTTT. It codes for CASSLAVQPNTEAFF.

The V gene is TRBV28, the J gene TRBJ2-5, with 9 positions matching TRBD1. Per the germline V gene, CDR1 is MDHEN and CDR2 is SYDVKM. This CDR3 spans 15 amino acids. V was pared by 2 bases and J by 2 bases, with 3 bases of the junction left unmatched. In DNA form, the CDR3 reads TGTGCCAGCAGTTTAACGGGACAGGGACAAGAGACCCAGTACTTC. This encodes CASSLTGQGQETQYF.

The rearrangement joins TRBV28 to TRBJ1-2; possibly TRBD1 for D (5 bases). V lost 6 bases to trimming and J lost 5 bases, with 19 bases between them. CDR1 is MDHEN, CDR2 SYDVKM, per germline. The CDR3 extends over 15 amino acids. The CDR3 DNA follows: TGTGCCAGCAGCCCTCGGGGCCAGACTATATATGGCTACACCTTC. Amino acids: CASSPRGQTIYGYTF.

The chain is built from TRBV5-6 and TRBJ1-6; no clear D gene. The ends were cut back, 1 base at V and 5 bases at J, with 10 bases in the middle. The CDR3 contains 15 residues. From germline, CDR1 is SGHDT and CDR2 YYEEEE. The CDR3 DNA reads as TGTGCCAGCAGCTTGCAACCTTTCAATAATTCACCCCTCCACTTT. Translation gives CASSLQPFNNSPLHF.

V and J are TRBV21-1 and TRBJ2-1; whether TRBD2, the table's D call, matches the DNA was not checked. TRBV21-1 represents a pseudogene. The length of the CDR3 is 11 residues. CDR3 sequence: CASSGTSGKFF. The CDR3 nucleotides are TGTGCCAGCAGCGGGACTAGCGGGAAGTTCTTC.

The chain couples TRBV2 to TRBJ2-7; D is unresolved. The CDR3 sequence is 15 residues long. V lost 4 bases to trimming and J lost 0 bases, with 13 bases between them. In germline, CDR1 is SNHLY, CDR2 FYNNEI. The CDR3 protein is CASSAVDTDSYEQYF. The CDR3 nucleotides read TGTGCCAGCAGTGCCGTAGATACCGACTCCTACGAGCAGTACTTC.

CDR3 coding DNA: TGTGCCTGGAAGGTGGGGGAGTACAATGAGCAGTTCTTC. Its translation is CAWKVGEYNEQFF. The V and J genes are TRBV30 and TRBJ2-1, with D perhaps given as TRBD1 or TRBD2 (5 bases each). The ends were cut back, 4 bases at V and 4 bases at J, with 11 bases in the middle. The CDR3 runs to 13 residues. CDR1 and CDR2 from the germline V gene are GTSNPN and SVGIG (reference sequence).

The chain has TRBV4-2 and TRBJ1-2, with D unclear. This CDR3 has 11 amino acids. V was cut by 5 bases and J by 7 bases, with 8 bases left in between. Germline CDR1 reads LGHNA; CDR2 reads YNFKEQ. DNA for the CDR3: TGTGCCAGCAGCTGGGTGGGTGGCTACACCTTC. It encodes CASSWVGGYTF.